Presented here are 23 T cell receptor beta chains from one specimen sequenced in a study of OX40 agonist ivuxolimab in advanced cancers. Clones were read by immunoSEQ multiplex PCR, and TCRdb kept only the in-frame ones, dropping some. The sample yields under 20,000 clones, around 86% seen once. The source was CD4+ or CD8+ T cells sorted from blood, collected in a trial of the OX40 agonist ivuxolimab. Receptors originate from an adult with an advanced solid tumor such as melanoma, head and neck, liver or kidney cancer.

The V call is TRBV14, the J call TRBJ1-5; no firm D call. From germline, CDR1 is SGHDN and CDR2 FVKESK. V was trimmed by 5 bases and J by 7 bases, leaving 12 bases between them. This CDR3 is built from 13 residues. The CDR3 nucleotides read TGTGCCAGCAGCTACCTCGACGGCCAGCCCCAGCATTTT. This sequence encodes CASSYLDGQPQHF. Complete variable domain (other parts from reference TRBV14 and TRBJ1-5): EAGVTQFPSHSVIEKGQTVTLRCDPISGHDNLYWYRRVMGKEIKFLLHFVKESKQDESGMPNNRFLAERTGGTYSTLKVQPAELEDSGVYFCASSYLDGQPQHFGDGTRLSIL.

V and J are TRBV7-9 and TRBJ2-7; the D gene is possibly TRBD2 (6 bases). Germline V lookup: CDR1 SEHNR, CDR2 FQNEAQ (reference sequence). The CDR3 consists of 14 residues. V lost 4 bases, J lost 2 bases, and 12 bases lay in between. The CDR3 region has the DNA TGTGCCAGCAGCTCGGGGGTACGTACCTACGAGCAGTACTTC. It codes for CASSSGVRTYEQYF.

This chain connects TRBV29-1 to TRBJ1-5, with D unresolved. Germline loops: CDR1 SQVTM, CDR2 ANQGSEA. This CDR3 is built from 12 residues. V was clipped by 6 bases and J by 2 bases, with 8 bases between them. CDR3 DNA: TGCAGCGTCATGGAGGGCAATCAGCCCCAGCATTTT. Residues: CSVMEGNQPQHF.

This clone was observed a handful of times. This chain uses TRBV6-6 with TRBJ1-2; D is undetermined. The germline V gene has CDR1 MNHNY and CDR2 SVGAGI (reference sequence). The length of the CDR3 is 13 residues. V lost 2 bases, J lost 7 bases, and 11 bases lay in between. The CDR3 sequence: CASSYVVSGGYTF. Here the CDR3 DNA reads TGTGCCAGCAGTTACGTGGTCTCGGGTGGCTACACCTTC.

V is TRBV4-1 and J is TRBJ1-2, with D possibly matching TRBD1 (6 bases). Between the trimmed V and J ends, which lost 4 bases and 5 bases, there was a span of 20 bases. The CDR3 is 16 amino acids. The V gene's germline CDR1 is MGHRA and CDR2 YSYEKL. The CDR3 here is CASSPFLSGGGYGYTF. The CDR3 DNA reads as TGCGCCAGCAGCCCCTTCCTATCAGGAGGGGGATATGGCTACACCTTC.

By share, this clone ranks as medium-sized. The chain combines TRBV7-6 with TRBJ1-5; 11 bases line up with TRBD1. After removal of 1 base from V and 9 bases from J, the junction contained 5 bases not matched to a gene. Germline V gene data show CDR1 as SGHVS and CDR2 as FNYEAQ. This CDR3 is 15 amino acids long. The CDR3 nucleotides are TGTGCCAGCAGCTTAGGGACAGGGGGCTTGGTGCCCCAGCATTTT. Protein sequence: CASSLGTGGLVPQHF. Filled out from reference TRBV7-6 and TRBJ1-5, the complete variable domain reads GAGVSQSPRYKVTKRGQDVALRCDPISGHVSLYWYRQALGQGPEFLTYFNYEAQQDKSGLPNDRFSAERPEGSISTLTIQRTEQRDSAMYRCASSLGTGGLVPQHFGDGTRLSIL.

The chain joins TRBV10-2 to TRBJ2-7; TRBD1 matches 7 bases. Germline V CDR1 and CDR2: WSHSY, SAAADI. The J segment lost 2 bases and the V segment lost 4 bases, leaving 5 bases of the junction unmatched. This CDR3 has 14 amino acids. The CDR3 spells CASSVSQGAYEQYF. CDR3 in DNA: TGCGCCAGCAGTGTTAGCCAGGGGGCCTACGAGCAGTACTTC.

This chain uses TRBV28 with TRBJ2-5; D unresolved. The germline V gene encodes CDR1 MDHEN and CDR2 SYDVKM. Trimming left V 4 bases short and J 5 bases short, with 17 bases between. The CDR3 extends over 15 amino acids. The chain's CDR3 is CASSSGRLKAETQYF. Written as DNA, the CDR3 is TGTGCCAGCAGTTCTGGCAGACTTAAGGCGGAGACCCAGTACTTC.

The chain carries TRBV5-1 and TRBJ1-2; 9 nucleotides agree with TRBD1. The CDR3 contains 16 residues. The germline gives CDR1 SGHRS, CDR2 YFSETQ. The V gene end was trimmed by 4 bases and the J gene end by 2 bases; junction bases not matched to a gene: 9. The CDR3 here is CASSPNHRGRNYGYTF. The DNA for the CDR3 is TGCGCCAGCAGCCCGAATCACAGGGGGCGGAACTATGGCTACACCTTC.

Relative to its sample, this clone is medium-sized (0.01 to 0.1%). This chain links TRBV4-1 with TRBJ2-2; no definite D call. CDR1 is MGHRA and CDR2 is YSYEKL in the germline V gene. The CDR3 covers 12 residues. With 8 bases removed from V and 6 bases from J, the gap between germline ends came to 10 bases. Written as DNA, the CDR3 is TGCGCCAGCCGCGGCCCCGCCGGGGAGCTGTTTTTT. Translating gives CASRGPAGELFF.

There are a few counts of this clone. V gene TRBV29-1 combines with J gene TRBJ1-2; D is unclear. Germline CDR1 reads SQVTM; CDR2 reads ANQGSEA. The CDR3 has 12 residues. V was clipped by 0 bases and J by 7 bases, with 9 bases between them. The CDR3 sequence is CSVEDQESGYTF. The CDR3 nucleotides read TGCAGCGTTGAAGATCAGGAGTCTGGCTACACCTTC. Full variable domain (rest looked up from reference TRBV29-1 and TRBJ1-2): SAVISQKPSRDICQRGTSLTIQCQVDSQVTMMFWYRQQPGQSLTLIATANQGSEATYESGFVIDKFPISRPNLTFSTLTVSNMSPEDSSIYLCSVEDQESGYTFGSGTRLTVV.

In DNA form, the CDR3 reads TGTGCCAGCAGCAACCCGGGACTAGCGGGAGATAGGGCCAAAAACATTCAGTACTTC. Translation gives CASSNPGLAGDRAKNIQYF. The gene calls are TRBV21-1 and TRBJ2-4; the DNA was not compared with TRBD2, the D call given in the table. TRBV21-1 is termed a pseudogene. The length of the CDR3 is 19 residues.

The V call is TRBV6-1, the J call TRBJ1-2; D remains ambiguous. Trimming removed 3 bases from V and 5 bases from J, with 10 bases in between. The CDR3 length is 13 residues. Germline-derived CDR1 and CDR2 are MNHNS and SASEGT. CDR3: CASSETELYGYTF. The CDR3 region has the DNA TGTGCCAGCAGTGAGACGGAACTGTATGGCTACACCTTC.

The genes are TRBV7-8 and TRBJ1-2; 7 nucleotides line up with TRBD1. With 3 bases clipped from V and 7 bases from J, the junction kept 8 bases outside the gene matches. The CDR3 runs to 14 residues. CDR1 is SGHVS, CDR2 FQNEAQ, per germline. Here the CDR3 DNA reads TGTGCCAGCAGCTTCTCCACAGGGGCGTCTGGCTACACCTTC. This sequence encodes CASSFSTGASGYTF.

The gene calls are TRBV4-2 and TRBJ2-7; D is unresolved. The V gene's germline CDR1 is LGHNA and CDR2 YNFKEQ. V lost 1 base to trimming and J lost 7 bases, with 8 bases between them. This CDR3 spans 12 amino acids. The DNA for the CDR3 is TGTGCCAGCAGCCAAGTCGGAGAAGAGCAGTACTTC. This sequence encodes CASSQVGEEQYF.

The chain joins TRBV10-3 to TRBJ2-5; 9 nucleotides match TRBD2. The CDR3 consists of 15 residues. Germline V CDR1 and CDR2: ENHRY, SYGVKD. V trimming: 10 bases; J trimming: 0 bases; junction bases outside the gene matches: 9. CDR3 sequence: CATFPAGGNQETQYF. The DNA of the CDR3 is TGTGCCACCTTTCCTGCGGGGGGGAACCAAGAGACCCAGTACTTC.

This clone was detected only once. CDR3 amino acids: CASSMGLIYEQYF. The CDR3 region has the DNA TGCGCCAGCAGCATGGGACTGATCTACGAGCAGTACTTC. The rearrangement links TRBV5-1 to TRBJ2-7, with a weak D call TRBD2 (6 bases). CDR3 length: 13 amino acids. With 4 bases removed from V and 3 bases from J, the gap between germline ends came to 11 bases. From germline, CDR1 is SGHRS and CDR2 YFSETQ.

The CDR3 reads CASSLGLADTDTQYF. The CDR3 DNA is TGCGCCAGCAGCCTGGGACTAGCGGACACAGATACGCAGTATTTT. V is TRBV5-1 and J is TRBJ2-3, with 11 bases identical to TRBD2. Looked up from germline, CDR1 is SGHRS and CDR2 is YFSETQ. This CDR3 region has 15 residues. V shed 4 bases, J shed 2 bases, and the junction held 3 bases outside the gene matches. Looking up the rest from reference TRBV5-1 and TRBJ2-3 gives the full variable domain: KAGVTQTPRYLIKTRGQQVTLSCSPISGHRSVSWYQQTPGQGLQFLFEYFSETQRNKGNFPGRFSGRQFSNSRSEMNVSTLELGDSALYLCASSLGLADTDTQYFGPGTRLTVL.

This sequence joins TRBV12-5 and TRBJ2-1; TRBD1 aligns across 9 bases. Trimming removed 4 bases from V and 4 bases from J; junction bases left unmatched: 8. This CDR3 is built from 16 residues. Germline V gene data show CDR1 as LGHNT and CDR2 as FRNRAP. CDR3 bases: TGTGCTAGTGGTTCCCCGGGACAGGGCTCTTACAATGAGCAGTTCTTC. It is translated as CASGSPGQGSYNEQFF. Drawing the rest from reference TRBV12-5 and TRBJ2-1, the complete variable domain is DARVTQTPRHKVTEMGQEVTMRCQPILGHNTVFWYRQTMMQGLELLAYFRNRAPLDDSGMPKDRFSAEMPDATLATLKIQPSEPRDSAVYFCASGSPGQGSYNEQFFGPGTRLTVL.

The CDR3, as DNA: TGTGCCACCCGGTCGGGATTGCTGTACGAGCAGTACTTC. Its protein product is CATRSGLLYEQYF. This chain links TRBV28 with TRBJ2-5; tentatively, D is TRBD2 (5 bases). The better agreement between TRBJ2-7 and the DNA end casts doubt on the J call. The germline V gene has CDR1 MDHEN and CDR2 SYDVKM. CDR3 size: 13 residues.

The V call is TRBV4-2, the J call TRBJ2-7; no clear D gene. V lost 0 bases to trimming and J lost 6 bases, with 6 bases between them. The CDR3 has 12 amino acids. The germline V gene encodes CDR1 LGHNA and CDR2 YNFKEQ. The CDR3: CASSQDTSEQYF. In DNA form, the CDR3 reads TGTGCCAGCAGCCAAGATACATCCGAGCAGTACTTC.

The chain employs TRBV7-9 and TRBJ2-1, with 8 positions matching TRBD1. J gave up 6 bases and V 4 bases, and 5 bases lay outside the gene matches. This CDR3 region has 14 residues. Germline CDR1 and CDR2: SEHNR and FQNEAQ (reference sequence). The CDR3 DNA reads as TGTGCCAGCAGCTCCGACAGGGGAGCCAATGAGCAGTTCTTC. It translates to CASSSDRGANEQFF.

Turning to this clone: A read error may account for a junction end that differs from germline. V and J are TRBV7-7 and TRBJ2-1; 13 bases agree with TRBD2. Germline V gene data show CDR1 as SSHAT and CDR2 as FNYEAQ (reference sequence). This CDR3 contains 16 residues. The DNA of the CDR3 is TGTGCTAGCAGCCCCTGGACTAGCGGGAGATGGGATGAGCAGTTCTTC. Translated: CASSPWTSGRWDEQFF. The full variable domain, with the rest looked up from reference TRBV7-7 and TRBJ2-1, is GAGVSQSPRYKVTKRGQDVTLRCDPISSHATLYWYQQALGQGPEFLTYFNYEAQPDKSGLPSDRFSAERPEGSISTLTIQRTEQRDSAMYRCASSPWTSGRWDEQFFGPGTRLTVL.